This TCR beta chain was profiled in a study of shared clonotypes between healthy human individuals (dated by TCRdb to the early 2020s). Background for the entire study: The cohort included a few men and a couple of women between 18 and 49 years of age. For each donor, CD4 naive and CD4 memory were each run on three plates, CD8 naive on two plates, and CD8 memory on one plate. Blood TCR repertoires of roughly five healthy adults were deeply sequenced to estimate repertoire size and the extent of clonotype sharing between individuals. Different laboratories and diverse techniques were used to prepare libraries and sequence TCR repertoires, to increase sequencing depth and limit assay-specific biases. Each donor's leukapheresis produced roughly between roughly 0.85 and 10 billion PBMCs.

Trimming removed 3 bases from V and 4 bases from J, leaving 18 bases between the germline ends. CDR1 and CDR2, per the germline V gene, are KGHSH and LQKENI. Spanning cysteine to phenylalanine, the CDR3 consists of 16 amino acids. Only the CDR3 part of the read is kept: 48 bases, read in frame from the first base. Note on this clone: The clone's antigen remains unknown. Within one base of it there is no much larger clone, and no base qualities were kept.

The donors were healthy, HIV-negative adults who had no recently reported acute infections or vaccinations. Only Caucasian adults living in Nashville, Tennessee, USA were represented among the donors. CD4+ T cells were enriched through magnetic negative selection, after which naive cells were positively selected on CD45RA and the remaining negative fraction served as the memory subset. After blood collection by leukapheresis, PBMCs were isolated using Ficoll-Histopaque density gradient centrifugation and then cryopreserved in the vapor phase of liquid nitrogen. Analytical flow cytometry was used to check the purity and quantity of each magnetically sorted T cell population. Each sorted fraction had its genomic DNA isolated and then quantified by UV absorbance on a Nanodrop 2000c. The research as a whole found: Sampling was limited to blood, and TCR repertoires in tissue likely differ from TCR repertoires in blood. Estimated clonotype richness was generally larger for naive than for memory subsets. Because the study included only a small number of donors, the genetic and exposure-history diversity represented was limited. Sharing across several donors was observed for around 5% of naive CD4, around 3.5% of naive CD8, about 2.5% of memory CD4, and around 0.4% of memory CD8 clonotypes. Pairwise subsampling led to the expectation that sequencing depth would affect the degree of clonotype sharing among donors. Rarefaction of sorted-subset datasets indicated incomplete sequencing despite the large sequencing depth. Higher generation probabilities were observed for clonotypes shared by all four sorted-subset donors than for non-shared clonotypes.

TCR CDR3 regions were amplified from genomic DNA by multiplex PCR using the deep immunoSEQ assay. For each cell subset, the extracted genomic DNA was distributed evenly across all wells of several immunoSEQ 96-well plates, and each plate served as one replicate. For sorted subsets, roughly 200 ng genomic DNA, equal to approximately 30,000 T cell genomes, was loaded into each replicate PCR. The purified libraries were quantified using a Qubit 3.0 fluorometer, sized with a Bioanalyzer 2100, and then quantified again using the KAPA Library Quantification kit. Each immunoSEQ 96-well plate was sequenced on its own single-read 150-cycle Illumina NextSeq 550 flow cell. The source study handled its data this way. The immunoSEQ output contained only junctional sequences without quality scores, so filtering could not match that applied to full-length reads. To assign V/J genes and CDR3, sequences were annotated against IMGT germline references using PyIR, a Python wrapper for IgBLAST v1.9. Reads were removed for weak V/J assignments (E-value above 1e-6), missing CDR3, stop codons, out-of-frame junctions, or ambiguous translated residues. V3J clonotypes were defined as sequences sharing an identical inferred V gene, J gene, and CDR3 amino acid sequence. Percentage overlap between repertoires was calculated by dividing the number of shared unique clonotypes by the size of the smaller repertoire. Richness of each repertoire was evaluated using RTK rarefaction, the Chao1 estimator, and Recon v2.1 estimates of unobserved clonotypes. Generation probabilities were computed with OLGA for all TCRbeta clonotypes obtained by the gDNA method from four donors. TCRdb provides this immuneACCESS table in a form limited to in-frame rearrangements. Some clones are lacking; in checked studies, under half of them reflect an unresolved V gene, and why the rest are absent is not known. V, J and clone size were drawn from that table, and D and trimming were deduced from the DNA. This sample gives roughly 530,000 clones in total; 90% to 97% of them show up just once. Approximately 0.06% of the sample rests with the top ten.

Recombination linked TRBV18 to TRBJ1-2; TRBD1 might be the D gene, on 6 matching bases. The sequencing sample was made of naive CD4+ T cells sorted from blood. The cell subset or site label, read with the paper, signifies: CD45RA+ positively selected. This sequence was found in a woman younger than 45 in good health. The DNA sequence is as follows: TGTGCCAGCTCACCCCTGCCCCCTGACAGGTTCTATGGCTACACCTTC. This yields the protein CASSPLPPDRFYGYTF.